Shown below are 23 T cell receptor beta chains from a single sample sequenced in a study of blood T cells in healthy people across ages. The use of a sample-barcoded 5' primer and a J-beta primer mix characterized a second PCR of about 6 to 11 cycles. TCRdb ran MiXCR on the 5' RACE reads and lists one entry per CDR3 protein. The table includes about 940,000 distinct CDR3 sequences, about 48% detected once. Sample: blood. These receptors all come from a man aged 25 to 45 in good health.

Only a few counts were recorded for this clonotype. This rearrangement joins TRBV6-5 to TRBJ2-3; TRBD2 might be the D (6 bases). The CDR3 runs 16 residues. The germline gives CDR1 MNHEY, CDR2 SVGAGI. V gave up 0 bases and J gave up 6 bases, with 16 bases separating them. The CDR3 sequence is CASSYSGTSPWDTQYF. The DNA for the CDR3 is TGTGCCAGCAGTTACTCCGGGACTTCGCCCTGGGATACGCAGTATTTT.

This clonotype was picked up one time. This chain uses TRBV5-1 with TRBJ1-4; D not certain. Trimming took off 6 bases at V and 0 bases at J, with 12 bases between the two ends. There are 15 residues in the CDR3. Germline V lookup: CDR1 SGHRS, CDR2 YFSETQ. CDR3: CASTDPRTTNEKLFF. CDR3 nucleotide sequence: TGCGCCAGCACGGATCCAAGAACAACTAATGAAAAACTGTTTTTT.

The rearrangement joins TRBV15 to TRBJ2-1; 8 positions agree with TRBD1. The CDR3 has 13 amino acids. Per germline, CDR1 LNHNV and CDR2 YYDKDF (reference sequence). V lost 6 bases, J lost 8 bases, and 6 bases stayed unmatched. The CDR3 sequence: CATRETGVDEQFF. The CDR3 coding sequence is TGTGCCACCAGAGAGACAGGGGTGGATGAGCAGTTCTTC.

The genes are TRBV27 and TRBJ2-2; D assignment may be TRBD1 or TRBD2 (5 bases each). The CDR3 length is 13 residues. Trimming cost V 6 bases and J 6 bases, with 11 bases left between them. Germline V gene sequence: CDR1 MNHEY, CDR2 SMNVEV (reference sequence). CDR3 DNA sequence: TGTGCCAGCAGCTACTGGGGGTCCGGGGAGCTGTTTTTT. Amino acid sequence: CASSYWGSGELFF.

The CDR3 coding sequence is TGCAGTGCTAGTCGGGACAGAAATTCACCCCTCCACTTT. It codes for CSASRDRNSPLHF. This rearrangement joins TRBV20-1 to TRBJ1-6; 7 bases are a match to TRBD1. CDR3 length: 13 residues. Germline trimming cut 3 bases from V and 7 bases from J; bases unmatched to any gene: 3. Germline loops: CDR1 DFQATT, CDR2 SNEGSKA (reference sequence).

This sequence joins TRBV5-1 and TRBJ2-7; 9 bases fit TRBD2. The last part of the DNA fits TRBJ2-5 better; the J call may be wrong. Germline values: CDR1 SGHRS, CDR2 YFSETQ. The CDR3 has 15 residues. The CDR3 nucleotides are TGCGCCAGCAGCTTGGCCGGGACTAGCCATGAGACCCAGTACTTC. Its protein is CASSLAGTSHETQYF.

There are a few counts of this clonotype. J is TRBJ2-5 and V is TRBV7-8, with D maybe TRBD1 (5 bases). The DNA end is more similar to TRBJ2-7, so the J call may be wrong. Germline V gene lookup returns CDR1 SGHVS and CDR2 FQNEAQ. The CDR3 extends over 14 amino acids. DNA of the CDR3: TGTGCCAGCAGCTTAAAGGGGAACTCCTACGAGCAGTACTTC. Protein sequence: CASSLKGNSYEQYF.

As for this clonotype: One end of the junction varies from germline; a read error may be responsible. The rearrangement joins TRBV6-6 to TRBJ1-1; D perhaps matches TRBD1 (5 bases). CDR3 size: 16 residues. Germline CDR1 and CDR2: MNHNY and SVGAGI (reference sequence). CDR3: CASDPGLHGGNTDAFF. The DNA of the CDR3 is TGTGCCAGCGATCCGGGACTCCATGGCGGGAACACTGATGCTTTCTTT.

This chain uses TRBV27 with TRBJ1-2; the match to TRBD1 covers 9 bases. V shed 6 bases and J 5 bases; nucleotides not matched to a gene: 10. This CDR3 comprises 15 residues. CDR1 is MNHEY and CDR2 is SMNVEV in the germline V gene (reference sequence). The CDR3 protein is CASRGSGQGVYGYTF. The CDR3 DNA reads as TGTGCCAGCAGAGGGTCGGGACAGGGCGTGTATGGCTACACCTTC.

There are a few counts of this clonotype. The rearrangement uses TRBV27 and TRBJ2-5; TRBD2 is a possible D gene (5 bases). Germline V gene sequence: CDR1 MNHEY, CDR2 SMNVEV (reference sequence). V lost 7 bases, J lost 3 bases, and 15 bases lay in between. The CDR3 totals 14 residues. The CDR3 spells CASKARTEEETQYF. The CDR3 nucleotides read TGTGCCAGCAAGGCCCGGACGGAGGAAGAGACCCAGTACTTC.

This chain joins TRBV5-8 and TRBJ2-4, with D perhaps TRBD2 (5 bases). The J call is doubtful: the DNA matches TRBJ2-5 better. Germline loops: CDR1 SGHTS, CDR2 YDEGEE. The CDR3 length is 14 residues. The CDR3 region is CASSSGPHQETQYF. The CDR3 nucleotides read TGTGCCAGCAGCAGCGGACCTCACCAAGAGACCCAGTACTTC.

The chain carries TRBV14 and TRBJ2-5; 7 bases agree with TRBD2. Germline lookup yields CDR1 SGHDN and CDR2 FVKESK. Trimming at V came to 1 base and at J to 2 bases, leaving 4 bases not matched to a gene. The CDR3 extends over 15 amino acids. CDR3 region: CASSQVGGSQETQYF. The CDR3 DNA sequence: TGTGCCAGCAGCCAAGTGGGGGGGTCTCAAGAGACCCAGTACTTC.

This clonotype was counted only a few times. The chain has TRBV24-1 and TRBJ2-5, with D possibly matching TRBD1 (6 bases). This CDR3 has 16 amino acids. Trimming took off 5 bases at V and 1 base at J, with 16 bases between the two ends. The germline CDR1 and CDR2 sequences are KGHDR and SFDVKD. The CDR3 DNA reads TGTGCCACCAGTGGCTCAGGACAGACCTCCCAAGAGACCCAGTACTTC. Amino acid sequence: CATSGSGQTSQETQYF.

The chain links TRBV12-3 or TRBV12-4 to TRBJ2-5, with D maybe TRBD2 (5 bases). V gave up 6 bases and J gave up 11 bases, with 13 bases separating them. CDR3 length: 11 residues. CDR3 sequence: CASSNPWEQYF. As DNA, the CDR3 is TGTGCCAGCAGCAACCCCTGGGAGCAGTACTTC.

This chain connects TRBV14 to TRBJ2-5; D is possibly TRBD1 or TRBD2 (5 bases each). The CDR3 runs to 15 residues. Germline loops: CDR1 SGHDN, CDR2 FVKESK. V was trimmed by 2 bases and J by 11 bases, leaving 21 bases between them. The CDR3, as DNA: TGTGCCAGCAGCCAATGGACCCAGAGGGGCGATGAGCAGTACTTC. Translating gives CASSQWTQRGDEQYF. The whole variable domain, filled in from reference TRBV14 and TRBJ2-5, reads EAGVTQFPSHSVIEKGQTVTLRCDPISGHDNLYWYRRVMGKEIKFLLHFVKESKQDESGMPNNRFLAERTGGTYSTLKVQPAELEDSGVYFCASSQWTQRGDEQYFGPGTRLLVL.

The genes are TRBV3-1 and TRBJ1-1, with D uncertain. Germline assignment: CDR1 LGHDT and CDR2 YNNKEL (reference sequence). Trimming removed 10 bases from V and 0 bases from J, with 12 bases in between. CDR3 size: 13 residues. The CDR3 nucleotides read TGTGCCAACCCCGAGGAGGTGAACACTGAAGCTTTCTTT. Its translation: CANPEEVNTEAFF.

The gene calls are TRBV20-1 and TRBJ1-2; 9 nucleotides line up with TRBD1. The trim removed 3 bases at V and 4 bases at J, leaving 6 bases unmatched. This CDR3 has 14 amino acids. CDR1 is DFQATT, CDR2 SNEGSKA, per germline (reference sequence). The DNA for the CDR3 is TGCAGTGCTAGGCCGACGACAGGGGGCTATGGCTACACCTTC. This codes for CSARPTTGGYGYTF.

J is TRBJ1-5 and V is TRBV4-3; maybe TRBD1 (5 bases). V was shortened by 4 bases and J by 3 bases, with 13 bases between the two germline ends. Germline CDR1 is LGHNA and CDR2 is YSLEER. This CDR3 is 15 amino acids long. The CDR3 sequence: CASSREIGTNQPQHF. CDR3 coding DNA: TGCGCCAGCAGCCGAGAGATCGGGACCAATCAGCCCCAGCATTTT.

The table lists this clonotype with a few counts. The V gene is TRBV20-1, the J gene TRBJ1-6; tentatively, D is TRBD1 (5 bases). The CDR3 runs 13 residues. Germline-derived CDR1 and CDR2 are DFQATT and SNEGSKA (reference sequence). V lost 2 bases and J 10 bases, leaving 12 bases between the germline ends. The CDR3 region is CSARSMGDSPLHF. The CDR3, as DNA: TGCAGTGCTAGATCGATGGGGGACTCACCCCTCCACTTT.

This chain joins TRBV12-3 or TRBV12-4 and TRBJ2-6; 8 nucleotides line up with TRBD2. The length of the CDR3 is 16 residues. Trimming removed 2 bases from V and 2 bases from J; junction bases left unmatched: 2. The CDR3 nucleotides read TGTGCCAGCAGTTTATCGGGGGGGACTGGGGCCAACGTCCTGACTTTC. Its protein product is CASSLSGGTGANVLTF.

About this clonotype itself: The junction departs from the called germline gene at one end, perhaps through a read error. This chain joins TRBV9 and TRBJ1-5, with a tentative D call TRBD1 (5 bases). The germline CDR1 and CDR2 sequences are SGDLS and YYNGEE. The CDR3 has 16 amino acids. The CDR3: CASSVTPGDNNRPQHF. CDR3 DNA sequence: TGTGCCAGCAGCGTCACCCCGGGGGATAACAATCGGCCCCAGCATTTT.

The chain links TRBV5-1 to TRBJ1-2, with D uncertain. Trimming took 2 bases from V and 1 from J, leaving 12 bases between them. The CDR3 is 15 residues long. Germline V gene data show CDR1 as SGHRS and CDR2 as YFSETQ. CDR3 amino acids: CASSFVGRLNYGYTF. CDR3 nucleotides: TGCGCCAGCAGCTTTGTTGGAAGACTTAACTATGGCTACACCTTC.

This clonotype showed up just a few times. J is TRBJ1-2 and V is TRBV29-1, with D perhaps TRBD1 (5 bases). Germline assignment: CDR1 SQVTM and CDR2 ANQGSEA. The CDR3 sequence is 11 residues long. V was pared by 7 bases and J by 6 bases, with 12 bases between. The CDR3 here is CSALGEDGYTF. The CDR3 DNA reads as TGCAGCGCCCTGGGGGAAGATGGCTACACCTTC.